This TCR beta chain was retrieved from a study of shared T cell receptors in the human thymus. From germline, CDR1 is SGHAT and CDR2 FQNNGV. V lost 1 base to trimming and J lost 5 bases, with 17 bases between them. The length of the CDR3 is 17 residues. TCRdb's table, derived via immunoSEQ multiplex PCR, lists solely in-frame clones and lacks some. Among about 610,000 clones, 70% to 90% were seen once, and the ten largest hold 0.008% to 0.011%. The sample also formed part of further work on human thymus T cells. That source adds: The thymus tissue came from resections taken during corrective heart surgery. Overlap was high between thymic repertoires from unrelated individuals, as reported in related research.

The receptor comes from a boy less than two years old with a congenital heart defect. Sequencing was done on a sample of thymocytes. V is TRBV11-2 and J is TRBJ1-4; tentatively, D is TRBD1 (6 bases). The CDR3 sequence is CASSLAKTGGPNEKLFF. The CDR3 DNA follows: TGTGCCAGCAGCTTAGCGAAGACAGGCGGCCCCAATGAAAAACTGTTTTTT.